This entry lists 16 T cell receptor beta chains sequenced from one sample in a study of T cells in Graves' hyperthyroidism and ophthalmopathy. There were TCR beta CDR3 regions amplified from RNA transcripts. The HTBI primer set was used in a first-round RT-PCR of the TCR CDR3. TCRdb re-analysed the multiplex PCR reads in MiXCR, keeping a single row per CDR3 protein. Counted here are around 660,000 distinct CDR3 sequences, nearly 45% occurring once; the ten biggest clones make up under 8%. The sequencing sample was made of peripheral blood or thyroid tissue (not recorded which). These receptors originate from an adult man with Graves' disease, either hyperthyroidism or ophthalmopathy (not recorded which).

The CDR3: CASKLSTEAFF. In nucleotides, the CDR3 is TGTGCCAGCAAGTTAAGCACTGAAGCTTTCTTT. The J gene is TRBJ1-1, the V gene TRBV6-1; D unclear. Trimming shortened V by 7 bases and J by 4 bases, and 7 bases separated the two germline ends. The germline gives CDR1 MNHNS, CDR2 SASEGT. This CDR3 comprises 11 residues.

There are many counts of this clonotype. For the CDR3, the DNA is TGCAGCGTTTCCGGGGGGGAGTTCTATGGCTACACCTTC. Translation: CSVSGGEFYGYTF. This chain uses TRBV29-1 with TRBJ1-2, with D perhaps TRBD1 (5 bases). Trimming stripped 5 bases from V and 4 bases from J, with 14 bases between. The CDR3 totals 13 residues. The germline gives CDR1 SQVTM, CDR2 ANQGSEA.

This clonotype has a count of ten or more. The V and J genes are TRBV7-9 and TRBJ1-2; TRBD1 is a possible D gene (5 bases). Trimming took 5 bases from V and 6 from J, leaving 22 bases between them. CDR1 and CDR2 from the germline V gene are SEHNR and FQNEAQ (reference sequence). The CDR3 is 16 amino acids. The CDR3 DNA is TGTGCCAGCAGCCCTAGCCCGGGGGAAGACGGTCATGGCTACACCTTC. As protein: CASSPSPGEDGHGYTF.

The V gene is TRBV25-1, the J gene TRBJ2-7; 11 bases map to TRBD1. Germline CDR1 and CDR2: MGHDK and SYGVNS. This CDR3 is built from 17 residues. V dropped 6 bases and J dropped 3; count of bases not matched to a gene: 13. This CDR3 reads CASSADYRDRGDYEQYF. The CDR3 DNA reads as TGTGCCAGCAGCGCTGACTACCGGGACAGGGGGGACTACGAGCAGTACTTC.

The chain has TRBV7-2 and TRBJ1-6; D is possibly TRBD1 (5 bases). The V gene's germline CDR1 is SGHTA and CDR2 FQGNSA. The length of the CDR3 is 16 residues. Trimming stripped 5 bases from V and 6 bases from J, with 17 bases between. DNA for the CDR3: TGTGCCAGCAGCGGTAGGGGTTCTGGAGCTAATTCACCCCTCCACTTT. Encoded protein: CASSGRGSGANSPLHF.

This rearrangement joins TRBV24-1 to TRBJ2-2, with TRBD1 matching over 8 bases. The CDR3 is made up of 15 amino acids. Unmatched junction bases numbered 4, after V lost 4 bases and J lost 4 bases. CDR1 KGHDR and CDR2 SFDVKD come from the germline V gene. CDR3 protein: CATSEAGGLTGELFF. The CDR3 region has the DNA TGTGCCACCAGTGAAGCAGGGGGCCTCACCGGGGAGCTGTTTTTT.

CDR3 loop: CASSQGQGQETQYF. Here the CDR3 DNA reads TGTGCCAGCAGCCAAGGACAGGGGCAAGAGACCCAGTACTTC. This chain links TRBV2 with TRBJ2-5; 9 bases fit TRBD1. The CDR3 loop spans 14 amino acids. CDR1 and CDR2 from the germline V gene are SNHLY and FYNNEI. Trimming removed 6 bases from V and 2 bases from J; junction bases left unmatched: 4. The full variable domain, its missing parts supplied by reference TRBV2 and TRBJ2-5, is EPEVTQTPSHQVTQMGQEVILRCVPISNHLYFYWYRQILGQKVEFLVSFYNNEISEKSEIFDDQFSVERPDGSNFTLKIRSTKLEDSAMYFCASSQGQGQETQYFGPGTRLLVL.

This chain links TRBV20-1 with TRBJ2-5; D might be TRBD1 or TRBD2, each matching 5 bases. Trimming removed 6 bases from V and 5 bases from J, with 22 bases in between. Germline lookup yields CDR1 DFQATT and CDR2 SNEGSKA (reference sequence). CDR3 size: 15 residues. This CDR3 is CSATTGRRGYETQYF. CDR3 in DNA: TGCAGTGCGACCACGGGAAGAAGGGGCTATGAGACCCAGTACTTC.

As concerns this clonotype: One junction end disagrees with the germline gene, perhaps due to a read error. This rearrangement joins TRBV7-2 to TRBJ1-5; 7 bases fit TRBD1. Per germline, CDR1 SGHTA and CDR2 FQGNSA. The CDR3 is 18 residues long. CDR3: CASSQDMRQGIGHQPQHF. CDR3 coding DNA: TGCGCCAGCAGCCAAGATATGAGACAGGGTATTGGGCATCAGCCCCAGCATTTT.

This clonotype appeared many times. The gene calls are TRBV20-1 and TRBJ1-2; 7 nucleotides line up with TRBD1. Germline V gives CDR1 DFQATT, CDR2 SNEGSKA (reference sequence). Trimming cost V 6 bases and J 2 bases; bases outside gene matches: 9. The CDR3 sequence is 14 residues long. CDR3 sequence reads: CSARTGDTNYGYTF. CDR3 bases: TGCAGTGCCAGAACAGGGGACACCAACTATGGCTACACCTTC.

This clonotype was detected ten times or more. V is TRBV10-1 and J is TRBJ1-1, with D unresolved. Between the trimmed V and J ends, which lost 4 bases and 3 bases, there was a span of 6 bases. The CDR3 sequence is 12 residues long. Germline values: CDR1 WNHNN, CDR2 SYGVQD (reference sequence). CDR3 in amino acids: CASSGWDTEAFF. The DNA for the CDR3 is TGCGCCAGCAGTGGATGGGACACTGAAGCTTTCTTT.

J is TRBJ2-7 and V is TRBV25-1; 7 bases are shared with TRBD2. Germline trimming cut 4 bases from V and 2 bases from J; bases unmatched to any gene: 5. The germline gives CDR1 MGHDK, CDR2 SYGVNS. The CDR3 contains 14 residues. The DNA of the CDR3 is TGTGCCAGCAGTGTAAGGGGAGGGCCCTACGAGCAGTACTTC. This sequence encodes CASSVRGGPYEQYF.

The rearrangement uses TRBV7-8 and TRBJ2-5; 9 bases map to TRBD1. CDR1 and CDR2 (germline): SGHVS, FQNEAQ. The CDR3 length is 15 residues. V dropped 7 bases and J dropped 6; count of bases not matched to a gene: 12. The CDR3 protein is CASTAPGQGGKTQYF. The CDR3 nucleotides are TGTGCCAGCACTGCGCCGGGACAGGGAGGAAAGACCCAGTACTTC. Full variable domain (rest looked up from reference TRBV7-8 and TRBJ2-5): GAGVSQSPRYKVAKRGQDVALRCDPISGHVSLFWYQQALGQGPEFLTYFQNEAQLDKSGLPSDRFFAERPEGSVSTLKIQRTQQEDSAVYLCASTAPGQGGKTQYFGPGTRLLVL.

The chain uses TRBV2 and TRBJ2-1, with a possible D match to TRBD1 (5 bases). Germline assignment: CDR1 SNHLY and CDR2 FYNNEI. The CDR3 is made up of 15 amino acids. Trimming removed 3 bases from V and 2 bases from J, with 11 bases in between. This CDR3 reads CASSDSGRPYNEQFF. CDR3 nucleotides: TGTGCCAGCAGTGATTCAGGGCGTCCCTACAATGAGCAGTTCTTC.

The table lists this clonotype with a few counts. V usage is TRBV7-8 and J usage is TRBJ2-7; the D gene is possibly TRBD1 (6 bases). The ends were cut back, 1 base at V and 4 bases at J, with 14 bases in the middle. CDR1 is SGHVS, CDR2 FQNEAQ, per germline. This CDR3 comprises 15 residues. CDR3 sequence reads: CASSLGTGSWYEQYF. The CDR3 DNA reads TGTGCCAGCAGCTTAGGTACAGGGAGCTGGTACGAGCAGTACTTC.

The chain carries TRBV7-9 and TRBJ2-5; no firm D call. Trimming cost V 4 bases and J 4 bases, with 10 bases left between them. The CDR3 extends over 13 amino acids. Germline-derived CDR1 and CDR2 are SEHNR and FQNEAQ (reference sequence). In DNA, the CDR3 is TGTGCCAGCAGCTCGATGGGGATAGAGACCCAGTACTTC. Encoded protein: CASSSMGIETQYF.